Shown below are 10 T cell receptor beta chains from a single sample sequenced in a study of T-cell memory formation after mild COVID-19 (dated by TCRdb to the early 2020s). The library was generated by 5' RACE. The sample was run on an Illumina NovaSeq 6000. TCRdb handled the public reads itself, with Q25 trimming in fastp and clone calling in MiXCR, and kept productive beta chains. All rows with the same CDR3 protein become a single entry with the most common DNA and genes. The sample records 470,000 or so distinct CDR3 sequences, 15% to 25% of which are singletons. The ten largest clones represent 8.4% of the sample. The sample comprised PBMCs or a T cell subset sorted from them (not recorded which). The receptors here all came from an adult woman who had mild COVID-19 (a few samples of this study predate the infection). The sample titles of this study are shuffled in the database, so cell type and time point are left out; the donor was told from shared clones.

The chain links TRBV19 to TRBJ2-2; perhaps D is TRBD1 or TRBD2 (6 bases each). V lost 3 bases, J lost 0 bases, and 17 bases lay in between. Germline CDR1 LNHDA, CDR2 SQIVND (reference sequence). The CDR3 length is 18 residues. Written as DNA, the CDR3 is TGTGCCAGTAGTATTCCTACCGGGGGCAGGTCGAACACCGGGGAGCTGTTTTTT. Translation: CASSIPTGGRSNTGELFF.

The CDR3 nucleotides are TGTGCCAGCAGTGAACTAGCGGGAGGGCCCGGGGAGCTGTTTTTT. It specifies CASSELAGGPGELFF. The chain has TRBV2 and TRBJ2-2, with 12 nucleotides matching TRBD2. Trimming at V came to 2 bases and at J to 6 bases, leaving 1 base not matched to a gene. This CDR3 is built from 15 residues. Germline values: CDR1 SNHLY, CDR2 FYNNEI.

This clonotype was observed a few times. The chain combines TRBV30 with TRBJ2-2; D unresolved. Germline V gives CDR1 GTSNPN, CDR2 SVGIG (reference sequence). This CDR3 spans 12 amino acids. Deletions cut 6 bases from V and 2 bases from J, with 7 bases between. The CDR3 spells CACGSNTGELFF. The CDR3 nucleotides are TGTGCCTGCGGTAGTAACACCGGGGAGCTGTTTTTT.

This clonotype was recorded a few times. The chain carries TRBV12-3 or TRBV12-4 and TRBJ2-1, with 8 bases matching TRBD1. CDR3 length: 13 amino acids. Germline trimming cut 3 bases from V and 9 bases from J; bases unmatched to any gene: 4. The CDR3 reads CASSFGQGGEQFF. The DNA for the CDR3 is TGTGCCAGCAGTTTTGGACAGGGTGGTGAGCAGTTCTTC.

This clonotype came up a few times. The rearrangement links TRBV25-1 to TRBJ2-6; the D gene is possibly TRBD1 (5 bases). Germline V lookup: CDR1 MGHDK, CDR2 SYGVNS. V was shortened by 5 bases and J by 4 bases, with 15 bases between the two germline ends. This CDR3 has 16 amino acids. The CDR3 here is CASSRTGSPGANVLTF. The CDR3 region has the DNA TGTGCCAGCAGTAGAACAGGTTCTCCCGGGGCCAACGTCCTGACTTTC.

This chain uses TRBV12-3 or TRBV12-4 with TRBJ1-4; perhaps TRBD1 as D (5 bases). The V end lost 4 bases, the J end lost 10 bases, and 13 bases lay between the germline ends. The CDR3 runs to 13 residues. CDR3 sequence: CASSSALRGKLFF. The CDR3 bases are TGTGCCAGCAGTTCGGCATTAAGGGGAAAACTGTTTTTT.

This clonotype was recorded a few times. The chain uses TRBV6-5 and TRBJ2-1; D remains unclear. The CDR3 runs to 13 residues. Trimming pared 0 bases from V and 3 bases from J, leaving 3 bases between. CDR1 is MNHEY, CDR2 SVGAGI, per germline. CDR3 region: CASSYSNYNEQFF. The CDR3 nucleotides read TGTGCCAGCAGTTACTCGAACTACAATGAGCAGTTCTTC.

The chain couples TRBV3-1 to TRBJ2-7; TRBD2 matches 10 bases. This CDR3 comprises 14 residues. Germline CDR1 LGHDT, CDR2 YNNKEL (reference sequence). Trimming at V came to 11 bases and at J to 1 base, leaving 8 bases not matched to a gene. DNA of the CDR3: TGTGCCTCCGGTCGTAGCGGGGGGTCCTACGAGCAGTACTTC. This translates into CASGRSGGSYEQYF.

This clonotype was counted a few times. For the CDR3, the DNA is TGTGCCAGCAGAACGACAGGGAGCTCCTACGAGCAGTACTTC. It is translated as CASRTTGSSYEQYF. The chain carries TRBV6-5 and TRBJ2-7; 7 nucleotides line up with TRBD1. This CDR3 comprises 14 residues. With V trimmed by 6 bases and J by 0 bases, 5 bases remained unmatched. Germline CDR1 MNHEY, CDR2 SVGAGI.

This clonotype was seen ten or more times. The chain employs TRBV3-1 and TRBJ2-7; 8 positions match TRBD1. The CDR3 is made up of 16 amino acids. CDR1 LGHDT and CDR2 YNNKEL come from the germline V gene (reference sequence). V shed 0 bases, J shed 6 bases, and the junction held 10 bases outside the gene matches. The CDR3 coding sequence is TGTGCCAGCAGCCAAGACAGGGGGCCTCAGCGCAGCGAGCAGTACTTC. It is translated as CASSQDRGPQRSEQYF.